These 7 T cell receptor beta chains were all obtained from the same sample, sequenced in a study of blood T cells in healthy people across ages. Then a second PCR, running roughly 7 to 11 cycles, was carried out with a sample-barcoded 5' primer and a J-beta primer mix. TCRdb itself ran the 5' RACE reads through MiXCR, one entry per CDR3 protein. The sample consists of around 600,000 distinct CDR3 sequences, around 48% of them appearing once. The material sequenced was blood. Receptors were obtained from an elderly man in good health.

The V call is TRBV20-1, the J call TRBJ1-2; no definite D call. The CDR3 extends over 15 amino acids. Trimming took off 1 base at V and 0 bases at J, with 12 bases between the two ends. Germline values: CDR1 DFQATT, CDR2 SNEGSKA (reference sequence). The DNA for the CDR3 is TGCAGTGCTAGAGTCCCGTCGGGCCCTAACTATGGCTACACCTTC. It encodes CSARVPSGPNYGYTF.

The chain recombines TRBV20-1 with TRBJ2-5, with 10 bases identical to TRBD2. CDR3 length: 16 amino acids. CDR1 is DFQATT and CDR2 is SNEGSKA in the germline V gene (reference sequence). The ends lost 2 bases at V and 6 bases at J; junction bases unmatched: 12. The DNA of the CDR3 is TGCAGTGCTAGACGTGGGACTAGCGACTACCAGAAGACCCAGTACTTC. It specifies CSARRGTSDYQKTQYF.

The chain employs TRBV7-8 and TRBJ2-7; D unclear. Trimming took 6 bases from V and 6 from J, leaving 21 bases between them. The germline V gene encodes CDR1 SGHVS and CDR2 FQNEAQ. CDR3 length: 15 residues. The CDR3 DNA reads as TGTGCCAGCAGTTATGACCCCGTCCCGGGTCTCGAGCAGTACTTC. Translation: CASSYDPVPGLEQYF.

This rearrangement joins TRBV20-1 to TRBJ2-5; TRBD2 might be the D (6 bases). The CDR3 is made up of 18 amino acids. In germline, CDR1 is DFQATT, CDR2 SNEGSKA (reference sequence). With 1 base removed from V and 0 bases from J, the gap between germline ends came to 21 bases. The CDR3 nucleotides are TGCAGTGCTAGAGTGGTCCTAGGAATCGGGGGACACCAAGAGACCCAGTACTTC. Its protein is CSARVVLGIGGHQETQYF.

The rearrangement links TRBV20-1 to TRBJ1-6; a weak D match, TRBD1 (5 bases). Germline V CDR1 and CDR2: DFQATT, SNEGSKA (reference sequence). Trimming stripped 5 bases from V and 9 bases from J, with 20 bases between. The CDR3 consists of 15 residues. CDR3 protein: CSAAGPGGKISPLHF. For the CDR3, the DNA is TGCAGTGCTGCTGGCCCCGGGGGAAAAATTTCACCCCTCCACTTT.

The sample holds a few counts of this clonotype. The chain employs TRBV3-1 and TRBJ1-5; 7 bases are a match to TRBD1. The germline gives CDR1 LGHDT, CDR2 YNNKEL (reference sequence). V lost 5 bases, J lost 3 bases, and 7 bases stayed unmatched. This CDR3 region has 15 residues. The CDR3 DNA sequence: TGTGCCAGCAGCTTAAGACAGGGCCTCAATCAGCCCCAGCATTTT. It translates to CASSLRQGLNQPQHF.

The rearrangement joins TRBV11-1 to TRBJ2-7, with D unclear. The ends were cut back, 4 bases at V and 4 bases at J, with 14 bases in the middle. This CDR3 spans 14 amino acids. CDR1 is SGHAT, CDR2 FQDESV, per germline (reference sequence). The CDR3 bases are TGTGCCAGCAGCTGTAATGGTCGCAGGTACGAGCAGTACTTC. Translated, it gives CASSCNGRRYEQYF.